The 10 T cell receptor beta chains below were found in one sample sequenced in a study of blood T cell repertoires in COVID-19. Here immunoSEQ multiplex PCR was the method, and the copy in TCRdb shows in-frame clones only, minus some. Counted here are 90,000 to 120,000 clones, nearly 90% occurring once; the ten biggest clones make up less than 7.5%. The sequenced sample was peripheral blood. These receptors all stem from a woman aged 60-75 years with acute or convalescent COVID-19.

Concerning this clone itself: The junction shows a germline mismatch at one end, possibly a read error. This chain uses TRBV2 with TRBJ1-5; TRBD1 might be the D (6 bases). Germline values: CDR1 SNHLY, CDR2 FYNNEI. The CDR3 has 15 residues. CDR3 protein: CASSESGQSIQPQHF. The CDR3, as DNA: TGTGCCAGCAGTGAGAGCGGACAGAGCATTCAGCCCCAGCATTTT.

The chain uses TRBV25-1 and TRBJ2-1, with 8 bases matching TRBD2. J was trimmed by 9 bases and V by 5 bases; bases with no gene match: 0. Germline CDR1 and CDR2: MGHDK and SYGVNS. This CDR3 is built from 11 residues. DNA for the CDR3: TGTGCCAGCAGTCGGGGGGGTGAGCAGTTCTTC. Amino acids: CASSRGGEQFF.

This clone was detected only once. The chain uses TRBV5-1 and TRBJ2-1; tentative D call: TRBD2 (8 bases). V lost 4 bases and J lost 0, with 17 bases in between. The CDR3 has 17 amino acids. The germline V gene encodes CDR1 SGHRS and CDR2 YFSETQ. The CDR3 reads CASSREGAGGSYNEQFF. CDR3 nucleotides: TGCGCCAGCAGCCGTGAGGGGGCGGGAGGCTCCTACAATGAGCAGTTCTTC.

This clone was observed a handful of times. This chain links TRBV2 with TRBJ1-5, with 8 bases identical to TRBD1. V was clipped by 4 bases and J by 11 bases; unmatched bases: 4. This CDR3 region has 12 residues. Looked up from germline, CDR1 is SNHLY and CDR2 is FYNNEI. The CDR3 is CASSGRDRSQHF. For the CDR3, the DNA is TGTGCCAGCAGTGGCCGGGACAGGTCCCAGCATTTT. The full variable domain, rest sourced from reference TRBV2 and TRBJ1-5, is EPEVTQTPSHQVTQMGQEVILRCVPISNHLYFYWYRQILGQKVEFLVSFYNNEISEKSEIFDDQFSVERPDGSNFTLKIRSTKLEDSAMYFCASSGRDRSQHFGDGTRLSIL.

The V call is TRBV28, the J call TRBJ2-1, with D possibly TRBD2 on 6 matching bases. V lost 4 bases, J lost 6 bases, and 13 bases lay in between. The CDR3 runs 14 residues. The germline CDR1 and CDR2 sequences are MDHEN and SYDVKM. The CDR3 bases are TGTGCCAGCAGTTCCCGGGAGTCGGGCAATGAGCAGTTCTTC. The encoded protein is CASSSRESGNEQFF. Using reference TRBV28 and TRBJ2-1 for the parts outside the CDR3, the full variable domain is DVKVTQSSRYLVKRTGEKVFLECVQDMDHENMFWYRQDPGLGLRLIYFSYDVKMKEKGDIPEGYSVSREKKERFSLILESASTNQTSMYLCASSSRESGNEQFFGPGTRLTVL.

The chain uses TRBV20-1 and TRBJ1-2, with D unresolved. V lost 3 bases and J lost 2, with 7 bases in between. Germline CDR1 and CDR2: DFQATT and SNEGSKA (reference sequence). CDR3 size: 12 residues. Here the CDR3 reads CSASHRNYGYTF. Written as DNA, the CDR3 is TGCAGTGCTAGTCACAGAAACTATGGCTACACCTTC.

The V and J genes are TRBV11-3 and TRBJ1-1; the match to TRBD1 covers 9 bases. The length of the CDR3 is 15 residues. Trimming took 5 bases from V and 4 from J; bases not matched to a gene: 8. In germline, CDR1 is SGHNT, CDR2 YENEEA. The CDR3 region is CASSSTGGWGTEAFF. DNA for the CDR3: TGTGCCAGCAGCAGTACAGGGGGCTGGGGCACTGAAGCTTTCTTT.

V usage is TRBV5-1 and J usage is TRBJ2-3; TRBD1 matches at 9 bases. The CDR3 is 16 residues long. V trimming: 0 bases; J trimming: 2 bases; junction bases outside the gene matches: 4. Germline assignment: CDR1 SGHRS and CDR2 YFSETQ. The DNA for the CDR3 is TGCGCCAGCAGCTTGGAAGGACAGGGGTACACAGATACGCAGTATTTT. It specifies CASSLEGQGYTDTQYF.

The genes are TRBV5-4 and TRBJ1-1, with a possible D match to TRBD1 (6 bases). Trimming took off 4 bases at V and 4 bases at J, with 14 bases between the two ends. Germline V CDR1 and CDR2: SGHNT, YYREEE (reference sequence). The CDR3 sequence is 14 residues long. CDR3 in DNA: TGTGCCAGCAGCCGGCGGGGGGCGTTCACTGAAGCTTTCTTT. Translated: CASSRRGAFTEAFF. Variable domain in full (rest from reference TRBV5-4 and TRBJ1-1): ETGVTQSPTHLIKTRGQQVTLRCSSQSGHNTVSWYQQALGQGPQFIFQYYREEENGRGNFPPRFSGLQFPNYSSELNVNALELDDSALYLCASSRRGAFTEAFFGQGTRLTVV.

The rearrangement joins TRBV27 to TRBJ2-7; 12 positions agree with TRBD2. Germline assignment: CDR1 MNHEY and CDR2 SMNVEV (reference sequence). V shed 0 bases, J shed 7 bases, and the junction held 10 bases outside the gene matches. CDR3 length: 17 residues. The CDR3 here is CASSLSGTSGGPGEQYF. DNA of the CDR3: TGTGCCAGCAGTTTATCGGGCACTAGCGGGGGGCCTGGAGAGCAGTACTTC.